A single T cell receptor beta chain is shown here with its context. This sample was included in a study of blood T cell repertoires in COVID-19. In the study overall: Specimens from acute and convalescent COVID-19 originated in the United States, Italy and Spain. PBMCs, B-cell-depleted T cells, or T cells provided the cDNA or gDNA that made up the material.

This CDR3 comprises 17 residues. Germline V lookup: CDR1 MNHEY, CDR2 SMNVEV (reference sequence). Trimming removed 4 bases from V and 3 bases from J; junction bases left unmatched: 14. In the authors' methods: Estimated nucleated cell counts came from reference gene primer amplification. Clones were read by immunoSEQ multiplex PCR, and TCRdb kept only the in-frame ones, dropping some. V and J calls and clone size follow that table, whereas D and trimming were derived from the DNA. Of more than 150,000 clones listed, roughly 78% were seen once; the top ten hold approximately 3%. The receptor was isolated from a woman over 75 with active or convalescent COVID-19. Sequencing used peripheral blood. The gene calls are TRBV27 and TRBJ1-1; TRBD1 agrees at 7 bases. CDR3 in amino acids: CASSSLPPRGSHTEAFF. CDR3 bases: TGTGCCAGCAGTTCGCTCCCCCCCAGGGGGTCACACACTGAAGCTTTCTTT.